This entry lists 7 T cell receptor beta chains sequenced from one sample in a study of cytomegalovirus exposure and HLA in healthy donors. The PCR ran on 60 Vbeta and 13 Jbeta primers. The table came from immunoSEQ multiplex PCR; TCRdb's copy has only in-frame clones and leaves some out. Among more than 140,000 clones listed, more than 70% were seen once. The sequenced material came from PBMCs. Receptor source: a man in his forties or fifties in good health and CMV-seronegative.

V usage is TRBV7-3 and J usage is TRBJ1-1; a possible D gene is TRBD1 (6 bases). Trimming pared 5 bases from V and 10 bases from J, leaving 23 bases between. This CDR3 is 15 amino acids long. From germline, CDR1 is SGHTA and CDR2 FQGTGA. The CDR3 here is CASSESPGVAHGAFF. The CDR3 bases are TGTGCCAGCAGCGAAAGCCCAGGGGTTGCCCATGGAGCTTTCTTT.

V and J are TRBV5-6 and TRBJ1-6, with 11 bases fitting TRBD1. This CDR3 is 17 amino acids long. With 4 bases clipped from V and 5 bases from J, the junction kept 8 bases outside the gene matches. Germline CDR1 reads SGHDT; CDR2 reads YYEEEE. The chain's CDR3 is CASSLGTGGYHNSPLHF. As DNA, the CDR3 is TGTGCCAGCAGCCTCGGGACAGGGGGTTACCATAATTCACCCCTCCACTTT.

The chain recombines TRBV5-1 with TRBJ2-7, with 7 bases matching TRBD1. The CDR3 is made up of 17 amino acids. CDR1 is SGHRS, CDR2 YFSETQ, per germline. The V gene end was trimmed by 0 bases and the J gene end by 2 bases; junction bases not matched to a gene: 11. CDR3 bases: TGCGCCAGCAGCTTGGCCGGGACAGCCGAGGGCACCTACGAGCAGTACTTC. This encodes CASSLAGTAEGTYEQYF.

The chain joins TRBV27 to TRBJ1-6, with D perhaps TRBD1 (5 bases). The V end was cut by 5 bases, the J end by 9 bases, with 17 bases between. CDR3 length equals 15 residues. Per germline, CDR1 MNHEY and CDR2 SMNVEV (reference sequence). CDR3 coding DNA: TGTGCCAGCAGTGACGAGAGGGACTTAGGTTCACCCCTCCACTTT. Amino acid sequence: CASSDERDLGSPLHF.

This chain links TRBV9 with TRBJ1-1; D is uncertain. Trimming pared 6 bases from V and 2 bases from J, leaving 11 bases between. Germline assignment: CDR1 SGDLS and CDR2 YYNGEE. CDR3 length: 13 residues. CDR3 amino acids: CASNEGGNTEAFF. The CDR3 coding sequence is TGTGCCAGCAATGAAGGCGGTAACACTGAAGCTTTCTTT.

This clone was found a few times. V usage is TRBV6-5 and J usage is TRBJ2-7; 8 bases are a match to TRBD2. The CDR3 is 13 amino acids. V was pared by 7 bases and J by 2 bases, with 4 bases of the junction left unmatched. Germline CDR1 is MNHEY and CDR2 is SVGAGI. CDR3 sequence (DNA): TGTGCCAGCAATAGCGGGGCCGCCTACGAGCAGTACTTC. It specifies CASNSGAAYEQYF.

The chain carries TRBV19 and TRBJ2-3; D unclear. Germline CDR1 reads LNHDA; CDR2 reads SQIVND (reference sequence). Trimming removed 3 bases at V and 1 base at J, with 8 bases between. The CDR3 consists of 14 residues. The CDR3 DNA reads TGTGCCAGTAGTATTATCACGGGCACAGATACGCAGTATTTT. Translated, it gives CASSIITGTDTQYF.